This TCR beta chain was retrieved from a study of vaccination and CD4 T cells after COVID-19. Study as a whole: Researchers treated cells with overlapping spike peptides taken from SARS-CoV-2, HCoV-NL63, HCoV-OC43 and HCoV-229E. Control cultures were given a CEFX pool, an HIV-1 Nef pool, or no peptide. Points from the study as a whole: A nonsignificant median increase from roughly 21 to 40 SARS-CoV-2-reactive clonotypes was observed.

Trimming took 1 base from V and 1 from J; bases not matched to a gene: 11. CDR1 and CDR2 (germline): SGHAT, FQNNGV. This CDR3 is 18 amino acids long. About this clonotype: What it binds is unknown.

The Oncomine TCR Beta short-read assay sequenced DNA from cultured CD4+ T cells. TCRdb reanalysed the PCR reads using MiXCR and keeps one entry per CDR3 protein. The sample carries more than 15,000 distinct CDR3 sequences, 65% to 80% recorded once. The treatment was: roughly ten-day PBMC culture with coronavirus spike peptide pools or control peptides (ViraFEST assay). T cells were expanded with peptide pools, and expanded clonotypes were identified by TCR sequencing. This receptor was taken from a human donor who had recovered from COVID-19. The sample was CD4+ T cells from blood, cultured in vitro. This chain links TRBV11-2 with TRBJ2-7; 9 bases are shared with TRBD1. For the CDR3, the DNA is TGTGCCAGCAGCTTAGTGGGACAGGGTTACGGAGAGTCCTACGAGCAGTACTTC. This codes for CASSLVGQGYGESYEQYF.